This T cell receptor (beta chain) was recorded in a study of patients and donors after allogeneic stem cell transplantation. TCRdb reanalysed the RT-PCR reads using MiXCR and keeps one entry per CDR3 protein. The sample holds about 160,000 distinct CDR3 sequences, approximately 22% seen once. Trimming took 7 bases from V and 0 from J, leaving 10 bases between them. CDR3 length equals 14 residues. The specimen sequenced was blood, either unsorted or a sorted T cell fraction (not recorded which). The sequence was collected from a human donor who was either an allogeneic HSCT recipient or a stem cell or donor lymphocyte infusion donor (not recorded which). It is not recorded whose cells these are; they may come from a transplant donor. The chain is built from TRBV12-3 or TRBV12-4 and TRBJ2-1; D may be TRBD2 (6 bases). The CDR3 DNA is TGTGCCAGCAATACCGGGAGCTCCTACAATGAGCAGTTCTTC. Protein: CASNTGSSYNEQFF.